Below, 4 T cell receptor beta chains from the same sample are listed, as sequenced in a study of T cell changes during pregnancy in multiple sclerosis. Data came from immunoSEQ multiplex PCR; TCRdb stores just in-frame clones and leaves some out. The data show 50,000 to 65,000 clones, about nine tenths seen once. The specimen comprised peripheral blood, sampled in the first trimester of pregnancy. Receptor source: a female donor in good health, enrolled as a control in a pregnancy study.

The rearrangement uses TRBV6-5 and TRBJ1-2, with a tentative D call TRBD1 (6 bases). This CDR3 is 14 amino acids long. Trimming took 6 bases from V and 4 from J, leaving 15 bases between them. CDR1 is MNHEY and CDR2 is SVGAGI in the germline V gene. DNA of the CDR3: TGTGCCAGCAGCAACTCCGGGACACTCTATGGCTACACCTTC. Residues: CASSNSGTLYGYTF.

This chain connects TRBV5-4 to TRBJ1-2; 7 nucleotides match TRBD1. This CDR3 contains 14 residues. The junction had 8 bases not matched to a gene; V was cut back by 4 bases and J by 5 bases. CDR1 is SGHNT, CDR2 YYREEE, per germline (reference sequence). The CDR3 loop is CASSPTGERYGYTF. In DNA form, the CDR3 reads TGTGCCAGCAGCCCTACAGGGGAACGATATGGCTACACCTTC.

The CDR3 loop reads CSLNPAGNTDTQYF. CDR3 DNA: TGCAGCCTGAACCCCGCGGGAAACACAGATACGCAGTATTTT. The rearrangement joins TRBV29-1 to TRBJ2-3; D possibly corresponds to TRBD2 (6 bases). CDR1 and CDR2 from the germline V gene are SQVTM and ANQGSEA. The V end lost 8 bases, the J end lost 2 bases, and 17 bases lay between the germline ends. The CDR3 runs 14 residues.

V and J are TRBV7-9 and TRBJ1-4; 8 bases are shared with TRBD1. CDR3 length: 14 residues. Germline CDR1 reads SEHNR; CDR2 reads FQNEAQ (reference sequence). With V trimmed by 4 bases and J by 3 bases, 1 base remained unmatched. The CDR3 spells CASSSTGANEKLFF. The CDR3 DNA reads as TGTGCCAGCAGCTCGACAGGGGCTAATGAAAAACTGTTTTTT.